This T cell receptor (beta chain) was documented in a study of blood T cell repertoires in COVID-19. Study-wide background: COVID-19 samples from acute and convalescent phases originated in the United States, Italy and Spain. The analysed material was cDNA or gDNA that came from T cells, B-cell-depleted T cells, or PBMCs.

Trimming stripped 2 bases from V and 7 bases from J, with 4 bases between. CDR1 is SGHTS and CDR2 is YDEGEE in the germline V gene. The CDR3 is made up of 11 amino acids. In the authors' methods: Reference gene primers were amplified, and this amplification served to estimate nucleated cell counts. Libraries were prepared by immunoSEQ multiplex PCR; TCRdb keeps only in-frame clonotypes and omits some of them. For V, J and clone size, that table is used; D and trimming come from the DNA. The sample records some 38,000 clones, about 91% being singletons. V and J are TRBV5-8 and TRBJ1-5; no clear D. The TCR comes from a woman in her twenties or thirties in a cohort sampled during active COVID-19. Sequencing was done on a sample of peripheral blood. CDR3 region: CASSFGQPQHF. The CDR3 DNA follows: TGTGCCAGCAGCTTTGGCCAGCCCCAGCATTTT.